This TCR beta chain was documented in a study of patients and donors after allogeneic stem cell transplantation. TCRdb ran MiXCR on the RT-PCR reads and lists one entry per CDR3 protein. This table holds about 960,000 distinct CDR3 sequences, roughly 17% found once. There are 17 residues in the CDR3. Germline V gene lookup returns CDR1 SGHDN and CDR2 FVKESK. This clonotype was seen only a few times. At one end, the junction sequence differs from germline, possibly due to a read error. Input material: blood, either unsorted or a sorted T cell fraction (not recorded which). The sequence came from a human donor who was either an allogeneic HSCT recipient or a stem cell or donor lymphocyte infusion donor (not recorded which). It is not recorded whose cells these are; they may come from a transplant donor. The chain joins TRBV14 to TRBJ2-7; 9 bases align to TRBD2. The CDR3 loop is CASSQGGSGRLPYAQYF. The CDR3 DNA reads as TGTGCCAGCAGCCAAGGAGGTAGCGGGAGACTGCCTTACGCGCAGTACTTC.